Below, 21 T cell receptor beta chains from the same sample are listed, as sequenced in a study of PD-L1 blockade in urothelial cancer. Only in-frame clones appear in the TCRdb table, and some are missing; sequencing was by immunoSEQ multiplex PCR. Of roughly 2,200 clones listed, around 38% are singletons. The input for sequencing was tumor tissue, taken before atezolizumab (anti-PD-L1) treatment. The receptors were sampled from a man aged 60-69 years with urothelial cancer.

The table lists this clone with a few counts. The chain employs TRBV6-8 and TRBJ2-5; 8 nucleotides agree with TRBD1. Germline trimming cut 4 bases from V and 2 bases from J; bases unmatched to any gene: 6. Germline CDR1 reads MNHGY; CDR2 reads SAAAGT. The CDR3 is made up of 15 amino acids. The CDR3 loop reads CASSLSRDRQETQYF. The CDR3 nucleotides are TGTGCCAGCAGTTTGTCCCGGGACAGGCAAGAGACCCAGTACTTC.

This clone ranks as medium-sized. CDR3 sequence (DNA): TGTGCCAGCAGACCCGACCCCCCGCAGGAGACCCAGTACTTC. This translates into CASRPDPPQETQYF. The rearrangement joins TRBV6-8 to TRBJ2-5; D is uncertain. CDR1 is MNHGY, CDR2 SAAAGT, per germline. The CDR3 sequence is 14 residues long. V was pared by 6 bases and J by 5 bases, with 16 bases between.

This clone counts as medium-sized. The chain links TRBV11-3 to TRBJ1-1; 8 bases are shared with TRBD1. The CDR3 is made up of 14 amino acids. With 4 bases clipped from V and 1 base from J, the junction kept 2 bases outside the gene matches. Germline CDR1 reads SGHNT; CDR2 reads YENEEA. The DNA for the CDR3 is TGTGCCAGCAGCTCGGGGACAGGGAACACTGAAGCTTTCTTT. Amino acids: CASSSGTGNTEAFF.

This clone turned up a few times. This chain uses TRBV5-1 with TRBJ2-2; 8 nucleotides align to TRBD1. J lost 4 bases, V lost 4 bases, and 12 bases had no gene match. This CDR3 spans 17 amino acids. Germline values: CDR1 SGHRS, CDR2 YFSETQ. CDR3 sequence (DNA): TGCGCCAGCAGCCAAGATCTGGACAGGGTCGGCACCGGGGAGCTGTTTTTT. Its protein is CASSQDLDRVGTGELFF.

This clone has only a few counts. The chain has TRBV27 and TRBJ1-6; D is unresolved. In germline, CDR1 is MNHEY, CDR2 SMNVEV (reference sequence). This CDR3 is 15 amino acids long. V gave up 3 bases and J gave up 0 bases, with 6 bases separating them. The chain's CDR3 is CASSFQVSYNSPLHF. CDR3 DNA sequence: TGTGCCAGCAGTTTCCAGGTCTCCTATAATTCACCCCTCCACTTT.

The V gene is TRBV30, the J gene TRBJ2-3; 11 positions match TRBD1. This CDR3 has 17 amino acids. V shed 4 bases, J shed 3 bases, and the junction held 12 bases outside the gene matches. CDR1 is GTSNPN, CDR2 SVGIG, per germline (reference sequence). The CDR3 DNA sequence: TGTGCCTGGATGGGGTTTGGGACAGGGGGATCGACAGATACGCAGTATTTT. It translates to CAWMGFGTGGSTDTQYF.

V usage is TRBV28 and J usage is TRBJ1-1; D call uncertain. V gave up 6 bases and J gave up 5 bases, with 16 bases separating them. The germline CDR1 and CDR2 sequences are MDHEN and SYDVKM. This CDR3 is 14 amino acids long. CDR3 protein: CASSDWVGNTEAFF. The CDR3 bases are TGTGCCAGCAGCGACTGGGTAGGAAATACTGAAGCTTTCTTT.

The chain carries TRBV28 and TRBJ2-3; a possible D gene is TRBD2 (6 bases). Trimming removed 7 bases from V and 5 bases from J, with 19 bases in between. Germline values: CDR1 MDHEN, CDR2 SYDVKM. This CDR3 is 15 amino acids long. The CDR3 spells CASNRVREWGDTQYF. CDR3 DNA sequence: TGTGCCAGCAATCGTGTTCGGGAGTGGGGAGATACGCAGTATTTT.

This clone qualifies as large. This chain links TRBV6-8 with TRBJ1-1; D not certain. V was pared by 10 bases and J by 1 base, with 19 bases between. The CDR3 runs to 15 residues. The germline gives CDR1 MNHGY, CDR2 SAAAGT. The CDR3 sequence: CAIAYGRRENTEAFF. The CDR3 DNA reads as TGTGCCATCGCATACGGTAGGAGGGAGAACACTGAAGCTTTCTTT.

V usage is TRBV19 and J usage is TRBJ1-1, with D unresolved. The CDR3 runs 11 residues. V gave up 7 bases and J gave up 4 bases, with 7 bases separating them. The germline V gene has CDR1 LNHDA and CDR2 SQIVND (reference sequence). The CDR3 protein is CASTGRTEAFF. The DNA for the CDR3 is TGTGCCAGTACTGGACGCACTGAAGCTTTCTTT.

In DNA, the CDR3 is TGTGCCATCAGTTCTAGCGGGGGGACAGATACGCAGTATTTT. This translates into CAISSSGGTDTQYF. V usage is TRBV10-3 and J usage is TRBJ2-3, with 11 bases identical to TRBD2. CDR3 length: 14 amino acids. Germline CDR1 reads ENHRY; CDR2 reads SYGVKD. V was pared by 5 bases and J by 3 bases, with 1 base of the junction left unmatched.

This chain uses TRBV6-8 with TRBJ2-5; TRBD2 matches 11 bases. CDR3 size: 13 residues. Trimming at V came to 7 bases and at J to 4 bases, leaving 2 bases not matched to a gene. Germline V lookup: CDR1 MNHGY, CDR2 SAAAGT. This CDR3 is CASTTSGRETQYF. In nucleotides, the CDR3 is TGTGCCAGCACCACTAGCGGGAGAGAGACCCAGTACTTC.

The chain links TRBV29-1 to TRBJ1-1, with unresolved D. The CDR3 has 12 residues. V was trimmed by 3 bases and J by 1 base, leaving 6 bases between them. The germline CDR1 and CDR2 sequences are SQVTM and ANQGSEA. The CDR3, as DNA: TGCAGCGTTGACAGCTCGAACACTGAAGCTTTCTTT. It is translated as CSVDSSNTEAFF. The complete variable domain, with remaining parts taken from reference TRBV29-1 and TRBJ1-1, reads SAVISQKPSRDICQRGTSLTIQCQVDSQVTMMFWYRQQPGQSLTLIATANQGSEATYESGFVIDKFPISRPNLTFSTLTVSNMSPEDSSIYLCSVDSSNTEAFFGQGTRLTVV.

The V call is TRBV11-3, the J call TRBJ1-5; 8 nucleotides align to TRBD1. The CDR3 spans 15 residues. Germline V gene lookup returns CDR1 SGHNT and CDR2 YENEEA. V trimming: 4 bases; J trimming: 4 bases; junction bases outside the gene matches: 6. The CDR3 nucleotides read TGTGCCAGCAGCTCACAGGGGGTGAGGAATCAGCCCCAGCATTTT. Encoded protein: CASSSQGVRNQPQHF. Filled out from reference TRBV11-3 and TRBJ1-5, the complete variable domain reads EAGVVQSPRYKIIEKKQPVAFWCNPISGHNTLYWYLQNLGQGPELLIRYENEEAVDDSQLPKDRFSAERLKGVDSTLKIQPAELGDSAVYLCASSSQGVRNQPQHFGDGTRLSIL.

This clone is medium-sized. The chain links TRBV6-1 to TRBJ1-3; D call uncertain. CDR1 and CDR2 from the germline V gene are MNHNS and SASEGT. Trimming left V 0 bases short and J 2 bases short, with 11 bases between. The CDR3 is made up of 16 amino acids. The CDR3 spells CASSEAHLAAGNTIYF. Written as DNA, the CDR3 is TGTGCCAGCAGTGAAGCGCATTTGGCAGCTGGAAACACCATATATTTT.

V usage is TRBV18 and J usage is TRBJ1-5, with D tentatively TRBD1 (6 bases). Germline assignment: CDR1 KGHSH and CDR2 LQKENI. V lost 1 base to trimming and J lost 2 bases, with 12 bases between them. CDR3 size: 16 residues. CDR3 amino acids: CASSPRGGAGNQPQHF. The CDR3 bases are TGTGCCAGCTCACCACGGGGGGGCGCGGGCAATCAGCCCCAGCATTTT.

The rearrangement joins TRBV10-2 to TRBJ1-1; D is ambiguous. Deletions cut 7 bases from V and 4 bases from J, with 16 bases between. There are 14 residues in the CDR3. Germline V gene data show CDR1 as WSHSY and CDR2 as SAAADI. The CDR3 DNA is TGCGCCAGCAAAGGGATTGGACTTGTCACTGAAGCTTTCTTT. This encodes CASKGIGLVTEAFF.

J is TRBJ1-1 and V is TRBV28; D may be TRBD1 (5 bases). The germline CDR1 and CDR2 sequences are MDHEN and SYDVKM. V was pared by 6 bases and J by 4 bases, with 15 bases between. The CDR3 covers 14 residues. CDR3 residues: CASSLPGRFTEAFF. The DNA for the CDR3 is TGTGCCAGCAGCCTGCCGGGGCGCTTCACTGAAGCTTTCTTT.

J is TRBJ1-1 and V is TRBV19, with D perhaps matching TRBD1 (5 bases). Looked up from germline, CDR1 is LNHDA and CDR2 is SQIVND (reference sequence). Trimming took 5 bases from V and 0 from J, leaving 13 bases between them. The length of the CDR3 is 15 residues. CDR3 residues: CASSSGRQLNTEAFF. CDR3 DNA: TGTGCCAGTAGTTCGGGAAGACAGTTGAACACTGAAGCTTTCTTT. Looking up the rest from reference TRBV19 and TRBJ1-1 gives the full variable domain: DGGITQSPKYLFRKEGQNVTLSCEQNLNHDAMYWYRQDPGQGLRLIYYSQIVNDFQKGDIAEGYSVSREKKESFPLTVTSAQKNPTAFYLCASSSGRQLNTEAFFGQGTRLTVV.

The chain uses TRBV11-3 and TRBJ2-6, with TRBD1 identical over 12 bases. The CDR3 loop spans 17 amino acids. With 4 bases clipped from V and 2 bases from J, the junction kept 3 bases outside the gene matches. The germline CDR1 and CDR2 sequences are SGHNT and YENEEA. The CDR3 bases are TGTGCCAGCAGCTCCGGGACAGGGGGCGCTGGGGCCAACGTCCTGACTTTC. This encodes CASSSGTGGAGANVLTF.

This clone rates as medium-sized. The chain couples TRBV11-3 to TRBJ2-7; 9 positions match TRBD1. The CDR3 consists of 15 residues. With 3 bases clipped from V and 7 bases from J, the junction kept 10 bases outside the gene matches. Germline V gene data show CDR1 as SGHNT and CDR2 as YENEEA. CDR3 nucleotides: TGTGCCAGCAGCTTGCTCCACAGGGGGCGCGGGGAGCAGTACTTC. This codes for CASSLLHRGRGEQYF.